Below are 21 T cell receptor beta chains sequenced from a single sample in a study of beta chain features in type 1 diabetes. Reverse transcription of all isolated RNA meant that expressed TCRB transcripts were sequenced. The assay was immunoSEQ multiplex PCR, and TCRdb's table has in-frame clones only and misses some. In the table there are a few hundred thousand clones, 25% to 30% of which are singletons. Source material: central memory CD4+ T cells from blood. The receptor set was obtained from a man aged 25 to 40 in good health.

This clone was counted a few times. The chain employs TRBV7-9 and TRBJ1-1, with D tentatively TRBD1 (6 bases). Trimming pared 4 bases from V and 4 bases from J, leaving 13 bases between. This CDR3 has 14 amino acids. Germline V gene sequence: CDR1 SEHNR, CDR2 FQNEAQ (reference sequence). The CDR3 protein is CASSSQGGSTEAFF. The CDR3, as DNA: TGTGCCAGCAGCTCACAGGGAGGGAGCACTGAAGCTTTCTTT.

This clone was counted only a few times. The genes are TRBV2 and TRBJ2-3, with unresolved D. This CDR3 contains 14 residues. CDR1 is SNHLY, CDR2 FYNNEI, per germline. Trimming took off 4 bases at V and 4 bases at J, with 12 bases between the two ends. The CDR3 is CASSAGIAADTQYF. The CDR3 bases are TGTGCCAGCAGTGCCGGCATCGCAGCAGATACGCAGTATTTT.

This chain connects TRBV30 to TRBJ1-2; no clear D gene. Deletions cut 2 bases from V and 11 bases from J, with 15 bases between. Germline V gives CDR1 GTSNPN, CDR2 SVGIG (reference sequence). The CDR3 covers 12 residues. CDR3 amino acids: CAWSRAADPYTF. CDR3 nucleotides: TGTGCCTGGAGTCGGGCCGCCGACCCATACACCTTC.

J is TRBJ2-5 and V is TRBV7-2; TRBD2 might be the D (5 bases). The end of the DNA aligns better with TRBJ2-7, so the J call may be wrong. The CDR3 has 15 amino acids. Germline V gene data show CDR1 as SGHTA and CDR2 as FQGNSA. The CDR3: CASSLAPSGSYEQYF. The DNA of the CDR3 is TGTGCCAGCAGCTTAGCGCCAAGCGGTTCCTACGAGCAGTACTTC.

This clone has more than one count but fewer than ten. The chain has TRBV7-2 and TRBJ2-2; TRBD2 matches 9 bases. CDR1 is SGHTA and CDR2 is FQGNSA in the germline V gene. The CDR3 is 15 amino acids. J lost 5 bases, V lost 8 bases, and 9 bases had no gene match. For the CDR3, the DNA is TGTGCCAGCTCTTTTCGACTAGCGGCTACCGGGGAGCTGTTTTTT. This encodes CASSFRLAATGELFF. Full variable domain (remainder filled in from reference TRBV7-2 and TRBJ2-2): GAGVSQSPSNKVTEKGKDVELRCDPISGHTALYWYRQSLGQGLEFLIYFQGNSAPDKSGLPSDRFSAERTGGSVSTLTIQRTQQEDSAVYLCASSFRLAATGELFFGEGSRLTVL.

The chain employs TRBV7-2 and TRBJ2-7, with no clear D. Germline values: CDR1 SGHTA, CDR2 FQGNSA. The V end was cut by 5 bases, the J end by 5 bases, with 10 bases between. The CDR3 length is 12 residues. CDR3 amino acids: CASSIRKDEQYF. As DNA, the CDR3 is TGTGCCAGCAGCATCCGTAAGGACGAGCAGTACTTC.

The chain's CDR3 is CSGSSGPIGTQYF. Written as DNA, the CDR3 is TGCAGCGGCTCTAGCGGGCCGATAGGTACGCAGTATTTT. This chain connects TRBV29-1 to TRBJ2-3; 8 positions match TRBD2. The V gene's germline CDR1 is SQVTM and CDR2 ANQGSEA. The V and J ends lost 7 bases and 8 bases, in that order; junction bases with no gene match: 11. The CDR3 length is 13 residues.

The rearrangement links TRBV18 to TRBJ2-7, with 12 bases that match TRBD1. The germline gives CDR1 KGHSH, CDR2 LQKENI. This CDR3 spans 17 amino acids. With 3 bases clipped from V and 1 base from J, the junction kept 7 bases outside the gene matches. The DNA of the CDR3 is TGTGCCAGCTCACCGCAAAGGGGACAGGGGGCATCCTACGAGCAGTACTTC. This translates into CASSPQRGQGASYEQYF.

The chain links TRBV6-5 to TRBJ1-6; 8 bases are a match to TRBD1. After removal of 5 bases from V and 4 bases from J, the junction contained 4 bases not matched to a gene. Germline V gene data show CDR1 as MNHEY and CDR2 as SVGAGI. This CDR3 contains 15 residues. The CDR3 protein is CASSPGTGYNSPLHF. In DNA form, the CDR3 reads TGTGCCAGCAGTCCCGGGACAGGTTATAATTCACCCCTCCACTTT.

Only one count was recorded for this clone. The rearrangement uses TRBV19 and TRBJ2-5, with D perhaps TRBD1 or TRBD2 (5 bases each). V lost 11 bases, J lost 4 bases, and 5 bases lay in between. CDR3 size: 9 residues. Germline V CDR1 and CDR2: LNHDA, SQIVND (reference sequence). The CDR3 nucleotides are TGTGCCGGGGGAGAGACCCAGTACTTC. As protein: CAGGETQYF.

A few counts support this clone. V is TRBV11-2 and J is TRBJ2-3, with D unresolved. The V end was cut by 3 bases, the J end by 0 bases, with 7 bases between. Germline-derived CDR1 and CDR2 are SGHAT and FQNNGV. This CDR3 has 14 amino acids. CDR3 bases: TGTGCCAGCAGCTTGAGCGTTAGCACAGATACGCAGTATTTT. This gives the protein CASSLSVSTDTQYF.

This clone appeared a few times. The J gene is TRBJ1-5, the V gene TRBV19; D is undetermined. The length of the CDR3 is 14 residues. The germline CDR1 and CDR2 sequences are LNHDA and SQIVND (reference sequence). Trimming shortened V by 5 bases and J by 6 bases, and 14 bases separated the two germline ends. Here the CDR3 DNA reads TGTGCCAGTAGTTCATGGGAGGGCGGTCAGCCCCAGCATTTT. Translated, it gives CASSSWEGGQPQHF. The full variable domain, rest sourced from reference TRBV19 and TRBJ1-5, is DGGITQSPKYLFRKEGQNVTLSCEQNLNHDAMYWYRQDPGQGLRLIYYSQIVNDFQKGDIAEGYSVSREKKESFPLTVTSAQKNPTAFYLCASSSWEGGQPQHFGDGTRLSIL.

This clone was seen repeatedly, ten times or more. CDR3 DNA sequence: TGTGCCAGCAGTTTCCAGCGGAGGAGCACAGATACGCAGTATTTT. As protein: CASSFQRRSTDTQYF. The rearrangement links TRBV28 to TRBJ2-3; D is perhaps TRBD2 (5 bases). With 3 bases removed from V and 0 bases from J, the gap between germline ends came to 10 bases. This CDR3 comprises 15 residues. The germline V gene encodes CDR1 MDHEN and CDR2 SYDVKM.

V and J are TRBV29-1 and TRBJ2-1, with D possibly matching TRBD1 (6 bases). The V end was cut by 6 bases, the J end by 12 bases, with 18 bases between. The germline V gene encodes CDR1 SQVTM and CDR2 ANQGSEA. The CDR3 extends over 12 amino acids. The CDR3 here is CSVETGPAGQFF. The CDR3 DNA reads TGCAGCGTGGAAACAGGGCCGGCCGGGCAGTTCTTC.

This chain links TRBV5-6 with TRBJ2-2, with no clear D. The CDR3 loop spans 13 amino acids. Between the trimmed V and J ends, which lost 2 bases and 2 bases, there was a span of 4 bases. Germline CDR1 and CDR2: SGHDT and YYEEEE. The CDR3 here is CASSLDNTGELFF. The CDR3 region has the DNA TGTGCCAGCAGCTTAGATAACACCGGGGAGCTGTTTTTT.

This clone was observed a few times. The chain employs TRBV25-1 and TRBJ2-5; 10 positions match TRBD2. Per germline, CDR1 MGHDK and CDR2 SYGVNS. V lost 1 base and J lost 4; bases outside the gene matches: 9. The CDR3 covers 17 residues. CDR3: CASSELKREGRRETQYF. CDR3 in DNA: TGTGCCAGCAGTGAATTGAAGCGGGAGGGCCGGCGAGAGACCCAGTACTTC.

CDR3 in amino acids: CASSLASGPYNEQFF. CDR3 DNA: TGTGCCAGCAGCTTAGCTAGCGGGCCATACAATGAGCAGTTCTTC. The chain uses TRBV7-9 and TRBJ2-1, with 7 nucleotides matching TRBD2. V trimming: 0 bases; J trimming: 4 bases; junction bases outside the gene matches: 3. Germline assignment: CDR1 SEHNR and CDR2 FQNEAQ (reference sequence). The length of the CDR3 is 15 residues.

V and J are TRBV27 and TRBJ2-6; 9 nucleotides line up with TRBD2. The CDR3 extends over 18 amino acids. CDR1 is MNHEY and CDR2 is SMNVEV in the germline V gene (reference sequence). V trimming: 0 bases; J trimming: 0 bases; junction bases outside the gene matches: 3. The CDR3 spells CASSLSGLAYSGANVLTF. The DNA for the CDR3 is TGTGCCAGCAGTTTATCTGGACTAGCGTACTCTGGGGCCAACGTCCTGACTTTC.

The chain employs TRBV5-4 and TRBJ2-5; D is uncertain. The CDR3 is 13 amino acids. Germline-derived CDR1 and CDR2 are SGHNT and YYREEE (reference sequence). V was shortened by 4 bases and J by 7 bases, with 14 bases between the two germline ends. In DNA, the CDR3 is TGTGCCAGCAGCACTGTTGGGCTAGGGACCCAGTACTTC. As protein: CASSTVGLGTQYF.

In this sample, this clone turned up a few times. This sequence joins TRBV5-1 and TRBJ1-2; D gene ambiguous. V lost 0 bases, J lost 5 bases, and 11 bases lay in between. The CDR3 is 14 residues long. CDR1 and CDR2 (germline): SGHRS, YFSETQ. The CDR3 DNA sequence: TGCGCCAGCAGCTTGGACGCGGCGGTTTATGGCTACACCTTC. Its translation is CASSLDAAVYGYTF.

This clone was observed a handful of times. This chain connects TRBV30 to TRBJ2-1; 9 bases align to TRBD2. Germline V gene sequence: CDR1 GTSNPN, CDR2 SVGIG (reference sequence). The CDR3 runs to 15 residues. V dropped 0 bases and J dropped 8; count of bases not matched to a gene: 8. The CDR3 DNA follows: TGTGCCTGGAGTGTAGGTAGCGGGAGAGTCGATGAGCAGTTCTTC. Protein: CAWSVGSGRVDEQFF.